The 8 T cell receptor beta chains below were found in one sample sequenced in a study of identical twins. TCRdb recomputed calls from the 5' RACE reads with MiXCR, one row per CDR3 protein. The repertoire holds hundreds of thousands of distinct CDR3 sequences, with roughly 6.2% as singletons. Source material: naive T cells sorted from blood. These receptor sequences come from a man between 18 and 35 years old in good health.

The sample holds many counts of this clonotype. The chain is built from TRBV20-1 and TRBJ2-4, with D perhaps matching TRBD1 (6 bases). In germline, CDR1 is DFQATT, CDR2 SNEGSKA (reference sequence). This CDR3 region has 14 residues. As DNA, the CDR3 is TGCGGCAGTTTGGACAGTATAGCCAAAAACATTCAGTACTTC. Residues: CGSLDSIAKNIQYF.

This clonotype was seen only a few times. The chain uses TRBV14 and TRBJ2-5; D is perhaps TRBD1 (6 bases). Germline V gene lookup returns CDR1 SGHDN and CDR2 FVKESK. The CDR3 totals 16 residues. V lost 6 bases, J lost 5 bases, and 22 bases lay in between. In DNA form, the CDR3 reads TGTGCCAGCAGTACCAATTGGGGGCCGAGAGGGGAGACCCAGTACTTC. Protein sequence: CASSTNWGPRGETQYF.

This clonotype was observed a handful of times. The chain recombines TRBV5-6 with TRBJ2-1; D is possibly TRBD1 (5 bases). V lost 1 base and J lost 8, with 28 bases in between. Germline lookup yields CDR1 SGHDT and CDR2 YYEEEE. The CDR3 is 19 amino acids. The CDR3 DNA is TGTGCCAGCAGCTTGCTTTCAGGGCCCAGGATGGAGCTTACCGATGAGCAGTTCTTC. Its translation is CASSLLSGPRMELTDEQFF. Complete variable domain (other parts from reference TRBV5-6 and TRBJ2-1): DAGVTQSPTHLIKTRGQQVTLRCSPKSGHDTVSWYQQALGQGPQFIFQYYEEEERQRGNFPDRFSGHQFPNYSSELNVNALLLGDSALYLCASSLLSGPRMELTDEQFFGPGTRLTVL.

CDR3 sequence reads: CASSHGPAGGPNWNEQFF. CDR3 bases: TGTGCCAGCAGCCATGGACCAGCGGGAGGGCCGAATTGGAATGAGCAGTTCTTC. The chain carries TRBV14 and TRBJ2-1; TRBD2 agrees at 10 bases. The V segment lost 3 bases and the J segment 7 bases; nucleotides outside the gene matches: 15. The length of the CDR3 is 18 residues. CDR1 is SGHDN and CDR2 is FVKESK in the germline V gene.

The table lists this clonotype with many counts. This chain connects TRBV20-1 to TRBJ2-5, with TRBD2 identical over 10 bases. CDR1 is DFQATT and CDR2 is SNEGSKA in the germline V gene (reference sequence). This CDR3 contains 17 residues. Trimming at V came to 3 bases and at J to 0 bases, leaving 10 bases not matched to a gene. The CDR3 spells CSASGDTSGNNQETQYF. CDR3 bases: TGCAGTGCTAGTGGTGATACTAGCGGGAATAACCAAGAGACCCAGTACTTC.

This clonotype was found a few times. The V call is TRBV4-3, the J call TRBJ1-6, with a tentative D call TRBD1 (6 bases). The V and J ends lost 6 bases and 9 bases respectively, with 18 bases between them. The CDR3 is made up of 15 amino acids. Per germline, CDR1 LGHNA and CDR2 YSLEER. This chain's CDR3 is CASSHTQGPGSPLHF. CDR3 DNA sequence: TGCGCCAGCAGTCACACTCAGGGGCCGGGTTCACCCCTCCACTTT.

This clonotype was counted many times. V usage is TRBV12-3 or TRBV12-4 and J usage is TRBJ1-6; 8 bases match TRBD1. This CDR3 has 15 amino acids. V was clipped by 6 bases and J by 7 bases; unmatched bases: 8. CDR3 bases: TGTGCCAGCAGCAAAATAACAGGGGGAAATTCACCCCTCCACTTT. It yields the protein CASSKITGGNSPLHF.

This clonotype was detected ten times or more. V and J are TRBV10-3 and TRBJ2-3; TRBD1 matches 10 bases. Trimming removed 7 bases from V and 5 bases from J; junction bases left unmatched: 6. This CDR3 has 14 amino acids. Germline V gene lookup returns CDR1 ENHRY and CDR2 SYGVKD. For the CDR3, the DNA is TGTGCCATCACCCCCGGGACAGGGGTAGATACGCAGTATTTT. As protein: CAITPGTGVDTQYF.